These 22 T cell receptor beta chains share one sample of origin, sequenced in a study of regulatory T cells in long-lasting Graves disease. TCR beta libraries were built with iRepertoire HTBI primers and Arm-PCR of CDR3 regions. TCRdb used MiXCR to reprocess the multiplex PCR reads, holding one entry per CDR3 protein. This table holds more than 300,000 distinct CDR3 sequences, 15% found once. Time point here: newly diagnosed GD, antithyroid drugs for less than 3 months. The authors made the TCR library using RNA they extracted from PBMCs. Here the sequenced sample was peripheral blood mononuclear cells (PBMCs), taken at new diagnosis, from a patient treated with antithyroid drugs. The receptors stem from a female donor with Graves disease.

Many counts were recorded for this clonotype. This CDR3 is CSAGQGYEQYF. The CDR3 DNA is TGCAGTGCGGGACAGGGCTACGAGCAGTACTTC. V is TRBV20-1 and J is TRBJ2-7; 9 nucleotides match TRBD1. The CDR3 runs 11 residues. Germline V gene data show CDR1 as DFQATT and CDR2 as SNEGSKA (reference sequence). V gave up 6 bases and J gave up 3 bases; unmatched junction bases: 0.

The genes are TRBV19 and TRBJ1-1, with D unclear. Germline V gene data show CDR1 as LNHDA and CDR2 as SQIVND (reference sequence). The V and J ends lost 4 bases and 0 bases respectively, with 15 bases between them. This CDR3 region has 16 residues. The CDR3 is CASSKGPEQLNTEAFF. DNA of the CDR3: TGTGCCAGTAGTAAAGGACCAGAACAATTGAACACTGAAGCTTTCTTT. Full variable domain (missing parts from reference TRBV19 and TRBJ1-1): DGGITQSPKYLFRKEGQNVTLSCEQNLNHDAMYWYRQDPGQGLRLIYYSQIVNDFQKGDIAEGYSVSREKKESFPLTVTSAQKNPTAFYLCASSKGPEQLNTEAFFGQGTRLTVV.

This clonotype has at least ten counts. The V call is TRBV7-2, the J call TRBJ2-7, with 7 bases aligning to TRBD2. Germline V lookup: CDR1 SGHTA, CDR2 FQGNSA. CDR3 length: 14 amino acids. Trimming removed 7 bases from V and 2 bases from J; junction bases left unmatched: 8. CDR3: CASNSRSGAYEQYF. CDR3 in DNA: TGTGCCAGCAACTCCCGAAGCGGGGCCTACGAGCAGTACTTC.

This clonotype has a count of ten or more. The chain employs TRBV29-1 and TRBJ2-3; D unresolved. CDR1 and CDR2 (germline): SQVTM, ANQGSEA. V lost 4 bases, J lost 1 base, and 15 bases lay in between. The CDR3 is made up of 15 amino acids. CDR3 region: CSVASESVGTDTQYF. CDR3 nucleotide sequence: TGCAGCGTTGCATCGGAGTCAGTTGGCACAGATACGCAGTATTTT.

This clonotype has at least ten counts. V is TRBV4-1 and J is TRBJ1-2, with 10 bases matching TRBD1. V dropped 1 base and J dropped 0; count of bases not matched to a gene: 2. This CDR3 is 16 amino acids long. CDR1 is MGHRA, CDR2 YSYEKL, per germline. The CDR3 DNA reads TGCGCCAGCAGCCAAGGACAGGGGGCTTCTAACTATGGCTACACCTTC. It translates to CASSQGQGASNYGYTF.

CDR3 DNA sequence: TGTGCCAGTAGTTCCCGACAGGCGGGGAGCAATCAGCCCCAGCATTTT. Residues: CASSSRQAGSNQPQHF. V is TRBV19 and J is TRBJ1-5; D is perhaps TRBD1 (6 bases). Trimming took off 5 bases at V and 1 base at J, with 15 bases between the two ends. The CDR3 contains 16 residues. Germline loops: CDR1 LNHDA, CDR2 SQIVND (reference sequence).

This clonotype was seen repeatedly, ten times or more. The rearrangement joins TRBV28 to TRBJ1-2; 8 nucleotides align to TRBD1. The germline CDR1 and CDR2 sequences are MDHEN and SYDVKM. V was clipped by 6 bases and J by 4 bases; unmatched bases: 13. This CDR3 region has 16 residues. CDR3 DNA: TGTGCCAGCAGGGGGACCAGTGGGGACAGGTCCTATGGCTACACCTTC. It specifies CASRGTSGDRSYGYTF.

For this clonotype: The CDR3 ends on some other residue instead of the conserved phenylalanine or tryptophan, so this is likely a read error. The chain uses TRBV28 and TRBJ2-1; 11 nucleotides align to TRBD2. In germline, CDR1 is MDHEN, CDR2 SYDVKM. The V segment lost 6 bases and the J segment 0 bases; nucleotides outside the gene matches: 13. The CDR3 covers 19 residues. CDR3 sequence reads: CASSSTGLAEQSSYNEQFL. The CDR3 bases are TGTGCCAGCAGCTCAACGGGACTAGCGGAACAAAGCTCCTACAATGAGCAGTTCCTC.

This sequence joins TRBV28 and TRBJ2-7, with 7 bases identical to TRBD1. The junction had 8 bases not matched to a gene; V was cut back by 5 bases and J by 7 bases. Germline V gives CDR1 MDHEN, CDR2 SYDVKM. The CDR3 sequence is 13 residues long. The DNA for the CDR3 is TGTGCCAGCAGTAGACAGGGTCTGAGGGAGCAGTACTTC. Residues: CASSRQGLREQYF.

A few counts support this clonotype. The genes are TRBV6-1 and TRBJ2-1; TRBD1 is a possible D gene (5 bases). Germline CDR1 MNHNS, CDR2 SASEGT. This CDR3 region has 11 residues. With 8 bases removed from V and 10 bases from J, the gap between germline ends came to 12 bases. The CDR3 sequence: CASSGASEQFF. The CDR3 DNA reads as TGTGCCAGCTCTGGGGCAAGCGAGCAGTTCTTC.

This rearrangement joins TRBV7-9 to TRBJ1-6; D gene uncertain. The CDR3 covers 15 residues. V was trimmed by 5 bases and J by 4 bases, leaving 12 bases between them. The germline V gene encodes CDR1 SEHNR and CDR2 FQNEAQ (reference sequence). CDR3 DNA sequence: TGTGCCAGCAGCCTCACGGACCTTTATAATTCACCCCTCCACTTT. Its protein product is CASSLTDLYNSPLHF.

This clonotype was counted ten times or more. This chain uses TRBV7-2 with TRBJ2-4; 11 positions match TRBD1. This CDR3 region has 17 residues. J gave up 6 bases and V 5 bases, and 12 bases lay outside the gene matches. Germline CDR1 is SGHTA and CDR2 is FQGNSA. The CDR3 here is CASSRFGGQGARNIQYF. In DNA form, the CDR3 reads TGTGCCAGCAGCCGTTTTGGAGGACAGGGGGCGCGAAACATTCAGTACTTC.

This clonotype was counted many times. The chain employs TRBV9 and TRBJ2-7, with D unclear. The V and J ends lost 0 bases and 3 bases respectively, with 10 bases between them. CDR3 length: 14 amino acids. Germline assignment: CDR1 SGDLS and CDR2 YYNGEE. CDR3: CASSVGIGNYEQYF. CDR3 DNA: TGTGCCAGCAGCGTAGGAATAGGGAACTACGAGCAGTACTTC.

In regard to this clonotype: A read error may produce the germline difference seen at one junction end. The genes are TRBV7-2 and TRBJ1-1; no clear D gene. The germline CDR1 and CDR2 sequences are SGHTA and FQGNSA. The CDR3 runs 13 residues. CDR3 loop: CACSLEGGTEAFF. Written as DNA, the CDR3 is TGTGCCTGCAGCTTAGAAGGTGGCACTGAAGCTTTCTTT.

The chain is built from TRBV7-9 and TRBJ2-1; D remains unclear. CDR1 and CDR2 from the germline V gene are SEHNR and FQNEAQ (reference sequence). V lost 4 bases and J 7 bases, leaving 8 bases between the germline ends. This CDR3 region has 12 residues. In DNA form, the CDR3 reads TGTGCCAGCAGCTCCCAGAGAAATGAGCAGTTCTTC. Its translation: CASSSQRNEQFF. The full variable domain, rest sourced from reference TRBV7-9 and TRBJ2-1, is DTGVSQNPRHKITKRGQNVTFRCDPISEHNRLYWYRQTLGQGPEFLTYFQNEAQLEKSRLLSDRFSAERPKGSFSTLEIQRTEQGDSAMYLCASSSQRNEQFFGPGTRLTVL.

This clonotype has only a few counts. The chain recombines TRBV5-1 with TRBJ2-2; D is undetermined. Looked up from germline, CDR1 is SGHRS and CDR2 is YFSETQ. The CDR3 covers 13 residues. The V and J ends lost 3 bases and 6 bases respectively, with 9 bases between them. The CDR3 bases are TGCGCCAGCAGCTCGTCTTCCGCCGGGGAGCTGTTTTTT. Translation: CASSSSSAGELFF.

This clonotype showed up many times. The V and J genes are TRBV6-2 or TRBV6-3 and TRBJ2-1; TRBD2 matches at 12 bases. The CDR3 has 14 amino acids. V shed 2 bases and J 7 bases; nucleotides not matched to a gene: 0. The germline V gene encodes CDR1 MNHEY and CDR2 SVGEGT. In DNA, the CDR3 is TGTGCCAGCAGTTACGGGACTAGCGGGAATGAGCAGTTCTTC. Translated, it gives CASSYGTSGNEQFF.

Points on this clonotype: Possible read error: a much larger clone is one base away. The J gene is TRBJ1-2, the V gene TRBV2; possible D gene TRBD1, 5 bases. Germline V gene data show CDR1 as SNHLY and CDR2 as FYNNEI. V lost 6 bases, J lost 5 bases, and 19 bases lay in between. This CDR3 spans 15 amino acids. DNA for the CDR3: TGTGCCAGCAGCGCGGCCCGGGGGTCGAATTATGGCTACACCTTC. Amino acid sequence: CASSAARGSNYGYTF.

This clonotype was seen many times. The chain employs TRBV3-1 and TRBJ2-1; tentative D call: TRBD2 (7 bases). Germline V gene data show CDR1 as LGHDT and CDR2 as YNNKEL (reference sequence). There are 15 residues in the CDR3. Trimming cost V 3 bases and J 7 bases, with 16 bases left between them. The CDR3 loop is CASSHLGGGANEQFF. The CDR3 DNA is TGTGCCAGCAGCCATCTAGGGGGGGGGGCTAATGAGCAGTTCTTC.

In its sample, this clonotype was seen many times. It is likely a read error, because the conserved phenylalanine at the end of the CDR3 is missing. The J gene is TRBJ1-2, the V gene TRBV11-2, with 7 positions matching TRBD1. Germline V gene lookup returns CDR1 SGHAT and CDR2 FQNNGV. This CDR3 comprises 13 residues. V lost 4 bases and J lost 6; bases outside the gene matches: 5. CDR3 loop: CASSSDRADGYTL. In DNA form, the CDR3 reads TGTGCCAGCAGCTCCGACAGGGCAGATGGCTACACCCTC.

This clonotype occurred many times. CDR3 protein: CASGKQGSTDTQYF. CDR3 coding DNA: TGTGCCAGCGGCAAACAGGGTAGCACAGATACGCAGTATTTT. This chain uses TRBV12-3 or TRBV12-4 with TRBJ2-3; a weak D match, TRBD1 (6 bases). V was trimmed by 8 bases and J by 0 bases, leaving 12 bases between them. The CDR3 has 14 residues.

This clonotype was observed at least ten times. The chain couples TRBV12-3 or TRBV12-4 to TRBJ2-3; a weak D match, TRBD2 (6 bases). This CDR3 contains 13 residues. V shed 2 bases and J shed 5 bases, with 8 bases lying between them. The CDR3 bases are TGTGCCAGCAGTTTACGGGGGAAAGATACGCAGTATTTT. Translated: CASSLRGKDTQYF.